Listed below are T cell receptor beta chains from one sample, sequenced in a study of cytomegalovirus exposure and HLA in healthy donors. Clones were read by immunoSEQ multiplex PCR, and TCRdb kept only the in-frame ones, dropping some. The repertoire holds 120,000 or so clones, with more than 95% as singletons. Sequencing input: PBMCs. These receptors all stem from a man younger than 35 in good health and CMV-seronegative. Each CDR3 is given with its conserved first and last residue. The order of the fields is D gene, CDR3 length, clone size, V gene, J gene, CDR3 DNA, CDR3 protein. The D gene is left open where the match is weak. Where a row states a size, it is once, few, many or the class of an expanded clone; other rows omit it.

d_gene: NA
len: 14
abundance: NA
v_gene: TRBV29-1
j_gene: TRBJ2-3
CDR3nt: TGCAGCGTGGATGGCGTAGAGGGCACAGATACGCAGTATTTT
CDR3aa: CSVDGVEGTDTQYF

d_gene: TRBD1
len: 16
abundance: once
v_gene: TRBV10-1
j_gene: TRBJ1-1
CDR3nt: TGCGCCAGCAGTGAGTCTCAAGGGACAGCGTACACTGAAGCTTTCTTT
CDR3aa: CASSESQGTAYTEAFF

d_gene: TRBD2
len: 11
abundance: NA
v_gene: TRBV20-1
j_gene: TRBJ2-1
CDR3nt: TGCAGTGCTCCGACTAGCGGGAGCGCGTTCTTC
CDR3aa: CSAPTSGSAFF

d_gene: TRBD2
len: 14
abundance: few
v_gene: TRBV27
j_gene: TRBJ2-2
CDR3nt: TGTGCCAGCACGTCGGGGGGGGACACCGGGGAGCTGTTTTTT
CDR3aa: CASTSGGDTGELFF

d_gene: TRBD1
len: 15
abundance: NA
v_gene: TRBV6-1
j_gene: TRBJ1-4
CDR3nt: TGTGCCAGCAGTCTAAGACAGGGGACTAATGAAAAACTGTTTTTT
CDR3aa: CASSLRQGTNEKLFF

d_gene: NA
len: 11
abundance: NA
v_gene: TRBV30
j_gene: TRBJ1-2
CDR3nt: TGTGCCTGGAGTGGGGGGGAAGGCTACACCTTC
CDR3aa: CAWSGGEGYTF

d_gene: NA
len: 13
abundance: NA
v_gene: TRBV18
j_gene: TRBJ1-2
CDR3nt: TGTGCCAGCTCTCCATTAGAGGGTCCGGGCTACACCTTC
CDR3aa: CASSPLEGPGYTF

d_gene: NA
len: 12
abundance: NA
v_gene: TRBV23-1
j_gene: TRBJ2-7
CDR3nt: TGCGCCAGCAGTCATCCACCCGGCGAGCAGTACTTC
CDR3aa: CASSHPPGEQYF

d_gene: NA
len: 14
abundance: NA
v_gene: TRBV29-1
j_gene: TRBJ2-7
CDR3nt: TGCAGCGTTGAAGAGGCGAGAGGGCCCTACGAGCAGTACTTC
CDR3aa: CSVEEARGPYEQYF

d_gene: NA
len: 12
abundance: NA
v_gene: TRBV28
j_gene: TRBJ1-1
CDR3nt: TGTGCCAGCAGTTTTGTAGAGGCTGAAGCTTTCTTT
CDR3aa: CASSFVEAEAFF

d_gene: TRBD2
len: 19
abundance: NA
v_gene: TRBV28
j_gene: TRBJ2-6
CDR3nt: TGTGCCAGCAGTTTCCTGGTTGGGGGAGGGGACTCTGGGGCCAACGTCCTGACTTTC
CDR3aa: CASSFLVGGGDSGANVLTF

d_gene: NA
len: 15
abundance: NA
v_gene: TRBV9
j_gene: TRBJ1-1
CDR3nt: TGTGCCAGCAGCGCCCCTGGGGGGGATCACACTGAAGCTTTCTTT
CDR3aa: CASSAPGGDHTEAFF

d_gene: TRBD1
len: 15
abundance: NA
v_gene: TRBV7-2
j_gene: TRBJ2-1
CDR3nt: TGTGCCAGCAGCTTAGGAGGACAGGCCTACAATGAGCAGTTCTTC
CDR3aa: CASSLGGQAYNEQFF

d_gene: TRBD1
len: 15
abundance: NA
v_gene: TRBV4-3
j_gene: TRBJ2-4
CDR3nt: TGCGCCAGCAGCCAAGATCGGAACAGGGGAAACATTCAGTACTTC
CDR3aa: CASSQDRNRGNIQYF

d_gene: TRBD2
len: 17
abundance: NA
v_gene: TRBV5-1
j_gene: TRBJ2-3
CDR3nt: TGCGCCAGCAGCTTGGAACGAAGCGGGAGGGCGCCAGATACGCAGTATTTT
CDR3aa: CASSLERSGRAPDTQYF

d_gene: TRBD1
len: 15
abundance: NA
v_gene: TRBV5-1
j_gene: TRBJ2-3
CDR3nt: TGCGCCAGCAGCTTGGGACAGGGGGCTGGGAATACGCAGTATTTT
CDR3aa: CASSLGQGAGNTQYF

d_gene: NA
len: 14
abundance: NA
v_gene: TRBV5-1
j_gene: TRBJ1-5
CDR3nt: TGCGCCAGCAGCTTGGATGGGCCTTCTGAGCCCCAGCATTTT
CDR3aa: CASSLDGPSEPQHF

d_gene: TRBD1
len: 12
abundance: NA
v_gene: TRBV28
j_gene: TRBJ2-1
CDR3nt: TGTGCCAGCAGCTTCGACAGGGGCTGGCAGTTCTTC
CDR3aa: CASSFDRGWQFF

d_gene: TRBD2
len: 18
abundance: NA
v_gene: TRBV4-1
j_gene: TRBJ2-1
CDR3nt: TGCGCCAGCAGCCAAAGGACTAGCGGGAAGAGCTCCTACAATGAGCAGTTCTTC
CDR3aa: CASSQRTSGKSSYNEQFF

d_gene: TRBD1
len: 15
abundance: NA
v_gene: TRBV28
j_gene: TRBJ1-5
CDR3nt: TGTGCCAGCAGTTTACGGGGGACAGGGAGGCAGCCCCAGCATTTT
CDR3aa: CASSLRGTGRQPQHF

d_gene: TRBD1
len: 19
abundance: NA
v_gene: TRBV7-8
j_gene: TRBJ1-3
CDR3nt: TGTGCCAGCAGCCCGCGGGACAGGGGAAGTCTCACCTCTGGAAACACCATATATTTT
CDR3aa: CASSPRDRGSLTSGNTIYF

d_gene: TRBD2
len: 16
abundance: NA
v_gene: TRBV6-5
j_gene: TRBJ2-1
CDR3nt: TGTGCCAGCAGTTACTCGTCTCGCGGGAGGGCGAATGAGCAGTTCTTC
CDR3aa: CASSYSSRGRANEQFF

d_gene: NA
len: 15
abundance: NA
v_gene: TRBV4-2
j_gene: TRBJ2-2
CDR3nt: TGTGCCAGCAGCCAAGACGGTCTAGCGACGGGGGAGCTGTTTTTT
CDR3aa: CASSQDGLATGELFF

d_gene: TRBD2
len: 17
abundance: NA
v_gene: TRBV7-2
j_gene: TRBJ2-1
CDR3nt: TGTGCCAGCAGCTTAAGTTACCCTAGCGGAGTTTCCAATGAGCAGTTCTTC
CDR3aa: CASSLSYPSGVSNEQFF

d_gene: NA
len: 18
abundance: once
v_gene: TRBV11-1
j_gene: TRBJ2-2
CDR3nt: TGTGCCAGCAGCTTGTGGGTCCGACAGGCGCCGAACACCGGGGAGCTGTTTTTT
CDR3aa: CASSLWVRQAPNTGELFF

d_gene: NA
len: 13
abundance: NA
v_gene: TRBV11-2
j_gene: TRBJ1-1
CDR3nt: TGTGCCAGCAGGGGAGCTGGAGACACTGAAGCTTTCTTT
CDR3aa: CASRGAGDTEAFF

d_gene: NA
len: 13
abundance: NA
v_gene: TRBV27
j_gene: TRBJ2-7
CDR3nt: TGTGCCAGCAGTTTCGGGGGAGTCTACGAGCAGTACTTC
CDR3aa: CASSFGGVYEQYF

d_gene: NA
len: 14
abundance: once
v_gene: TRBV6-5
j_gene: TRBJ2-3
CDR3nt: TGTGCCAGCAGTTTACAGGACAGCACAGATACGCAGTATTTT
CDR3aa: CASSLQDSTDTQYF

d_gene: NA
len: 15
abundance: NA
v_gene: TRBV9
j_gene: TRBJ1-5
CDR3nt: TGTGCCAGCAGCGTACCCCGACAGAACAATCAGCCCCAGCATTTT
CDR3aa: CASSVPRQNNQPQHF

d_gene: TRBD1
len: 14
abundance: NA
v_gene: TRBV5-4
j_gene: TRBJ1-1
CDR3nt: TGTGCCAGCAGGCGGACAGGGGGCCAAACTGAAGCTTTCTTT
CDR3aa: CASRRTGGQTEAFF

d_gene: NA
len: 15
abundance: NA
v_gene: TRBV4-3
j_gene: TRBJ2-1
CDR3nt: TGCGCCAGCAGCCAAGCATCGAGAGTAGTCAATGAGCAGTTCTTC
CDR3aa: CASSQASRVVNEQFF

d_gene: NA
len: 14
abundance: NA
v_gene: TRBV9
j_gene: TRBJ2-1
CDR3nt: TGTGCCAGCAGCGTGGGAGACCGATACAATGAGCAGTTCTTC
CDR3aa: CASSVGDRYNEQFF

d_gene: TRBD1
len: 14
abundance: NA
v_gene: TRBV6-1
j_gene: TRBJ2-2
CDR3nt: TGTGCCAGCACCCTAGACAGGGACACCGGGGAGCTGTTTTTT
CDR3aa: CASTLDRDTGELFF

d_gene: TRBD2
len: 17
abundance: NA
v_gene: TRBV4-1
j_gene: TRBJ2-2
CDR3nt: TGCGCCAGCAGCCAAGCCTTGGCGGGAGTCAACACCGGGGAGCTGTTTTTT
CDR3aa: CASSQALAGVNTGELFF

d_gene: NA
len: 13
abundance: NA
v_gene: TRBV5-1
j_gene: TRBJ1-1
CDR3nt: TGCGCCAGCAGCTCCGGGCGCGGGACTGAAGCTTTCTTT
CDR3aa: CASSSGRGTEAFF

d_gene: NA
len: 14
abundance: once
v_gene: TRBV2
j_gene: TRBJ1-5
CDR3nt: TGTGCCAGCAGTGATTCGGTTAGCAATCAGCCCCAGCATTTT
CDR3aa: CASSDSVSNQPQHF

d_gene: NA
len: 15
abundance: once
v_gene: TRBV7-9
j_gene: TRBJ2-3
CDR3nt: TGTGCCAGCAGCTTCCGCCGGGACTCCGGAGATACGCAGTATTTT
CDR3aa: CASSFRRDSGDTQYF

d_gene: TRBD2
len: 15
abundance: NA
v_gene: TRBV6-5
j_gene: TRBJ2-1
CDR3nt: TGTGCCACTAAGCGGGAGAGTAGGTCCTACAATGAGCAGTTCTTC
CDR3aa: CATKRESRSYNEQFF

d_gene: NA
len: 16
abundance: NA
v_gene: TRBV7-3
j_gene: TRBJ2-6
CDR3nt: TGTGCCAGCAGCTTAGAGGGTCCTACTGGGGCCAACGTCCTGACTTTC
CDR3aa: CASSLEGPTGANVLTF

d_gene: NA
len: 11
abundance: NA
v_gene: TRBV11-1
j_gene: TRBJ2-5
CDR3nt: TGTGCCAGCAGTCAGCAAGAGACCCAGTACTTC
CDR3aa: CASSQQETQYF

d_gene: TRBD1
len: 14
abundance: NA
v_gene: TRBV6-4
j_gene: TRBJ1-1
CDR3nt: TGTGCCAGCAGTCTAGAGGCAGGGGGCACAGAAGCTTTCTTT
CDR3aa: CASSLEAGGTEAFF

d_gene: NA
len: 13
abundance: NA
v_gene: TRBV14
j_gene: TRBJ2-1
CDR3nt: TGTGCCAGCAGCCAAGAATTGGCGGGAGAGCAGTTCTTC
CDR3aa: CASSQELAGEQFF

d_gene: TRBD1
len: 14
abundance: NA
v_gene: TRBV29-1
j_gene: TRBJ1-4
CDR3nt: TGCAGCGTTTCAGGGACAGGCTTGAATGAAAAACTGTTTTTT
CDR3aa: CSVSGTGLNEKLFF

d_gene: NA
len: 16
abundance: NA
v_gene: TRBV7-3
j_gene: TRBJ2-1
CDR3nt: TGTGCCAGCAGCCAAAGGGCGGGGACCTTCTACAATGAGCAGTTCTTC
CDR3aa: CASSQRAGTFYNEQFF

d_gene: NA
len: 14
abundance: NA
v_gene: TRBV11-2
j_gene: TRBJ2-5
CDR3nt: TGTGCCACCAAAGCAGGTTGGCCCCAGGAGACCCAGTACTTC
CDR3aa: CATKAGWPQETQYF

d_gene: NA
len: 13
abundance: NA
v_gene: TRBV29-1
j_gene: TRBJ1-2
CDR3nt: TGCAGCGTTAGGGCAGGGGATCTCTATGGCTACACCTTC
CDR3aa: CSVRAGDLYGYTF

d_gene: NA
len: 15
abundance: NA
v_gene: TRBV5-1
j_gene: TRBJ2-7
CDR3nt: TGCGCCAGCAGCTTGGGTCAGGGGCCTGTCTCAGAGCAGTACTTC
CDR3aa: CASSLGQGPVSEQYF

d_gene: NA
len: 13
abundance: NA
v_gene: TRBV25-1
j_gene: TRBJ2-1
CDR3nt: TGTGCCAGCAGTTGGAGCTCCTACAATGAGCAGTTCTTC
CDR3aa: CASSWSSYNEQFF

d_gene: TRBD2
len: 16
abundance: NA
v_gene: TRBV10-3
j_gene: TRBJ2-3
CDR3nt: TGTGCCATCAGTCAACCTAGCGGGGAGAGCACAGATACGCAGTATTTT
CDR3aa: CAISQPSGESTDTQYF

d_gene: TRBD2
len: 14
abundance: NA
v_gene: TRBV28
j_gene: TRBJ2-7
CDR3nt: TGTGCCAGCAGTTACCCGGGAGGTGCCTACGAGCAGTACTTC
CDR3aa: CASSYPGGAYEQYF

d_gene: NA
len: 11
abundance: NA
v_gene: TRBV20-1
j_gene: TRBJ2-1
CDR3nt: TGCAGTGCTAGCAGGGGAAATGAGCAGTTCTTC
CDR3aa: CSASRGNEQFF

d_gene: TRBD2
len: 13
abundance: once
v_gene: TRBV4-3
j_gene: TRBJ2-5
CDR3nt: TGCGCCAGCAGCCGCGGGGAGGGAGAGACCCAGTACTTC
CDR3aa: CASSRGEGETQYF